The present TCR beta chain was sequenced within a study of shared clonotypes between healthy human individuals. Overall study findings and caveats: Some clonotypes were shared by all four sorted-subset donors, while others were not shared. The non-shared ones had lower generation probabilities than the shared ones.

Note on this clone: Its antigen is unknown.

The assay was carried out at the deep level. Clones were sequenced by immunoSEQ multiplex PCR, and TCRdb holds only the in-frame ones, with some missing. The sample carries under 2,000,000 clones, approximately 94% recorded once. Positively selected for CCR7, the CD45RO-negative cells used as naive CD8 cells excluded terminally differentiated effector memory CD45RA+ cells. Germline V lookup: CDR1 SGHVS, CDR2 FNYEAQ. The V gene lost 4 bases and the J gene lost 6 bases, with 9 bases spanning the gap. There are 13 residues in the CDR3. Material for sequencing was naive CD8+ T cells sorted from blood. J is TRBJ2-2 and V is TRBV7-6; D is perhaps TRBD1 (5 bases). The sequence was collected from a man younger than 35 in good health. The CDR3, as DNA: TGTGCCAGCAGCTCTCTAGGGGCCGGGGAGCTGTTTTTT. This codes for CASSSLGAGELFF.